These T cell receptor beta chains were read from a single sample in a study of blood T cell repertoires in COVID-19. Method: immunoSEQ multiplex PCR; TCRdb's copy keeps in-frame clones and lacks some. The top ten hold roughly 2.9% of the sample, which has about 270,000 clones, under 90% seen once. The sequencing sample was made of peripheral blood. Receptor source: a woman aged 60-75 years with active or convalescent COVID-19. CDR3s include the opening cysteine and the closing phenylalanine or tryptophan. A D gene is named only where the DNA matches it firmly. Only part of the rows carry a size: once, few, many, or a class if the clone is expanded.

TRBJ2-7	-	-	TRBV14	TGTGCCAGCAGCCGAATGACAGGCCGTCGCGAGCAGTACTTC	CASSRMTGRREQYF
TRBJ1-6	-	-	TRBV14	TGTGCCAGCAGCCAAGGAAGGGGTGGGTCACCCCTCCACTTT	CASSQGRGGSPLHF
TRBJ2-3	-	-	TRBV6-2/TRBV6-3	TGTGCCAGCAGTTACCTGGGAGCTAGCACAGATACGCAGTATTTT	CASSYLGASTDTQYF
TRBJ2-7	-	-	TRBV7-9	TGTGCCAGCAGCTTAGGCCGGGCCTACGAGCAGTACTTC	CASSLGRAYEQYF
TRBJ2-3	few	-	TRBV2	TGTGCCAGCAGTGATATGAGGGCATTTCCCACAGATACGCAGTATTTT	CASSDMRAFPTDTQYF
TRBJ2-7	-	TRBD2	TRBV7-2	TGTGCCAGCAGCTTAGGCGGGGGGGCCCTCTACGAGCAGTACTTC	CASSLGGGALYEQYF
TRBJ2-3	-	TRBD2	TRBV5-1	TGCGCCAGCGGAAACGGGGCTAGCGGGGGTTTAACAGATACGCAGTATTTT	CASGNGASGGLTDTQYF
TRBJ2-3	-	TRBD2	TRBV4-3	TGCGCCAGCAGCCCCTCTGGCGCGGGGGGCACAGATACGCAGTATTTT	CASSPSGAGGTDTQYF
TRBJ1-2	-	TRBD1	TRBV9	TGTGCCAGCAGCGTAGAACCCAGGGGGCAGGAGGGCTACACCTTC	CASSVEPRGQEGYTF
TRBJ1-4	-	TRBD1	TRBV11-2	TGTGCCAGCAGTAGGAGGACAGGGGAGGCTGAAAAACTGTTTTTT	CASSRRTGEAEKLFF
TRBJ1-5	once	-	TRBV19	TGTGCCAGTAGTCTTCTACAGGGTAGCAATCAGCCCCAGCATTTT	CASSLLQGSNQPQHF
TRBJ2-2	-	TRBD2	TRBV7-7	TGTGCTAGCAGCCCGAGCGGGGGCGACCACGGGGAGCTGTTTTTT	CASSPSGGDHGELFF
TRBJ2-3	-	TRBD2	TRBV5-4	TGTGCCAGCAGCTCTCCGGGACTAGCGGGGGTCACAGATACGCAGTATTTT	CASSSPGLAGVTDTQYF
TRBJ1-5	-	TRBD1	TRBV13	TGTGCCAACAGACAGGGCCAGGGCCCCCAGCATTTT	CANRQGQGPQHF
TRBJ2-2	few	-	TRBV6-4	TGTGCCAGCAGTGAAGCCCCGGAGATGGCCGGGGAGCTGTTTTTT	CASSEAPEMAGELFF
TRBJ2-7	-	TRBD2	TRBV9	TGTGCCAGCAGCGCGGGACTAGCGGGGGGGAACTGGCAGTACTTC	CASSAGLAGGNWQYF
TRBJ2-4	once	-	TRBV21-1	TGTGCCAGCAGCGGTTGGTGTGTAACTAGCGGGGGACTAGCCAAAAACATTCAGTACTTC	CASSGWCVTSGGLAKNIQYF
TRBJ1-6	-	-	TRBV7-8	TGTGCCAGCACCGCTCCGTGGTGGGAGGGCCGAAATTCACCCCTCCACTTT	CASTAPWWEGRNSPLHF
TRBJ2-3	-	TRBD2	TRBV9	TGTGCCAGCAGCGTAGGGGGAGCGGGGGGGACAGATACGCAGTATTTT	CASSVGGAGGTDTQYF
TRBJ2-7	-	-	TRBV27	TGTGCCAGCAGCCTGATCGTTAGGGGAGAGCAGTACTTC	CASSLIVRGEQYF
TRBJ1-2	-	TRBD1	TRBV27	TGTGCCAGCAGTCGGGACAGGGTTTTCGGCTACACCTTC	CASSRDRVFGYTF
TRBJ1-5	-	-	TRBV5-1	TGCGCCAGCAGTCCGGAGGGGATTGGGCAGCCCCAGCATTTT	CASSPEGIGQPQHF
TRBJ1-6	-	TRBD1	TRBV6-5	TGTGCCAGCAGGACAGGGGCGTCCTATAATTCACCCCTCCACTTT	CASRTGASYNSPLHF
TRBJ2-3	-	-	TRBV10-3	TGTGCCATCAGTGAGTCGAAACCCCCCGACGGCGGCTACACAGATACGCAGTATTTT	CAISESKPPDGGYTDTQYF
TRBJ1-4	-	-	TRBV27	TGTGCCAGCAGACTCGACAGGCTGAATGAAAAACTGTTTTTT	CASRLDRLNEKLFF
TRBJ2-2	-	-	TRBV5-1	TGCGCCAGCAGCTTGGGGGGGGCCGGGGAGCTGTTTTTT	CASSLGGAGELFF
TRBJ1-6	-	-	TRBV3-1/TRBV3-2	TGTGCCAGCAGTTTCGCCCCCCCGGGGGGGGATTCACCCCTCCACTTT	CASSFAPPGGDSPLHF
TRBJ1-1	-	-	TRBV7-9	TGTGCCAGCAGCTCCCCCGACAGATACACTGAAGCTTTCTTT	CASSSPDRYTEAFF
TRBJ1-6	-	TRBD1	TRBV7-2	TGTGCCAGCAGCTGGGACAGAAATTCACCCCTCCACTTT	CASSWDRNSPLHF
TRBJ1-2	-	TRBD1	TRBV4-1	TGCGCCAGCAGCCAGGGACAGGGGACGAACTATGGCTACACCTTC	CASSQGQGTNYGYTF
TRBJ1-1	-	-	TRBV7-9	TGTGCCAGCAGCTTGGAGGGACTGAACACTGAAGCTTTCTTT	CASSLEGLNTEAFF
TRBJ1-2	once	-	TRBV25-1	TGTGCCAGCAGTGAGCCCGGGACACGCGGCAACTATGGCTACACCTTC	CASSEPGTRGNYGYTF
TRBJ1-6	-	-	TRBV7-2	TGTGCCAGCAGCTTAGATAATCCTTTTAGCTCCTATAATTCACCCCTCCACTTT	CASSLDNPFSSYNSPLHF
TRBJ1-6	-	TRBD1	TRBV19	TGTGCCAGTACGAGGGGGCCCAATTCACCCCTCCACTTT	CASTRGPNSPLHF
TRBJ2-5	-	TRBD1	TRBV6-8	TGTGCCAGCAGTTACTCGGCAGGGGACAGAGAGACCCAGTACTTC	CASSYSAGDRETQYF
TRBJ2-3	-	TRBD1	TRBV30	TGTGCCTGGAGCCGAACAGGGGGTCCGACAGATACGCAGTATTTT	CAWSRTGGPTDTQYF
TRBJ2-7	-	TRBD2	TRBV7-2	TGTGCCAGCAGCTTAGCCTCCTGGGGACTAGGGAACGAGCAGTACTTC	CASSLASWGLGNEQYF
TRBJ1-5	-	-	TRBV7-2	TGTGCCAGCAGCTCGGATGGGGGGGGCAATCAGCCCCAGCATTTT	CASSSDGGGNQPQHF
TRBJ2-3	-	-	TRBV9	TGTGCCAGCAGCGTAGTTGCGGGGACAGATACGCAGTATTTT	CASSVVAGTDTQYF
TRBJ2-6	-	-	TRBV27	TGTGCCAGCAGTTTATCGTTACCAGGGGAAGAAGCTGGGGCCAACGTCCTGACTTTC	CASSLSLPGEEAGANVLTF
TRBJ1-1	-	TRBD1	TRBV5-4	TGTGCCAGCAGCCCAACTGGACAGGTCAACACTGAAGCTTTCTTT	CASSPTGQVNTEAFF
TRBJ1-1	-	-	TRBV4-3	TGCGCCAGCAGCCAGGCGGACAGTACAAGTTATGAAGCTTTCTTT	CASSQADSTSYEAFF
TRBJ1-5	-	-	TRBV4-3	TGCGCCAGCAGCCAAGAACCCGGGGGAAATCAGCCCCAGCATTTT	CASSQEPGGNQPQHF
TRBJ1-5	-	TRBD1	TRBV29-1	TGCAGCGTTCGGACAGGGGGGGAAACTCAGCCCCAGCATTTT	CSVRTGGETQPQHF